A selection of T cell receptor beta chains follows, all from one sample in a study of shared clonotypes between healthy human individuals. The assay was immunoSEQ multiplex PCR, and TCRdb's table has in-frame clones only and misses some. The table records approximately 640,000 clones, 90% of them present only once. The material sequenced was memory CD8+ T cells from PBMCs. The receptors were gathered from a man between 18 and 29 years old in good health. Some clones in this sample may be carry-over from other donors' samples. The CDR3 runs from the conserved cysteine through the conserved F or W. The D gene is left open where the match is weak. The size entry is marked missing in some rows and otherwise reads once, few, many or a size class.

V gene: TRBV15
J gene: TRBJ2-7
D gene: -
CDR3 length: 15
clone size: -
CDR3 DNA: TGTGCCACCAGGTTAGGCCAGGAGGACCCCTACGAGCAGTACTTC
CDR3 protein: CATRLGQEDPYEQYF

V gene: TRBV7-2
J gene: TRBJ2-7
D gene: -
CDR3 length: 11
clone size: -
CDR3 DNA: TGTGCCAGCAGCCCAGGCTACGAGCAGTACTTC
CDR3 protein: CASSPGYEQYF

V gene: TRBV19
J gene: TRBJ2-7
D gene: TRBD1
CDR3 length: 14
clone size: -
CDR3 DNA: TGTGCCAGTAGTATCGGGGACAGTTCCTACGAGCAGTACTTC
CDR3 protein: CASSIGDSSYEQYF

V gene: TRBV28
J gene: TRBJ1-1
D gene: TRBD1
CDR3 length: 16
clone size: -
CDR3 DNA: TGTGCCAGCAGTTTAGGGGACAGACTGTTGAACACTGAAGCTTTCTTT
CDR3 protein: CASSLGDRLLNTEAFF

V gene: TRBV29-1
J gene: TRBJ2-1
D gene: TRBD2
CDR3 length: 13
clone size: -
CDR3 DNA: TGCAGCGTTGAGGGACTAGCCTACAATGAGCAGTTCTTC
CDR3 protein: CSVEGLAYNEQFF

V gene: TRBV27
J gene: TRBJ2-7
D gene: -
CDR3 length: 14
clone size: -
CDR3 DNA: TGTGCCAGCAGTGTCCGACTAGACGCCTACGAGCAGTACTTC
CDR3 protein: CASSVRLDAYEQYF

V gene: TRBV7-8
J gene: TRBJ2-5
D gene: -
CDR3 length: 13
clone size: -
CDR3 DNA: TGTGCCAGCAGCATGGGCGGGATCAAGACCCAGTACTTC
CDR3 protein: CASSMGGIKTQYF

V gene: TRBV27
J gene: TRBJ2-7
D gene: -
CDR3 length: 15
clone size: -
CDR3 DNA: TGTGCCAGCAGTTTAAGGGAGCGACCAACCTACGAGCAGTACTTC
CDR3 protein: CASSLRERPTYEQYF

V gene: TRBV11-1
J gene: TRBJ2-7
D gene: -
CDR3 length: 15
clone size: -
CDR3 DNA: TGTGCCAGCAGCCTAGGCAGGGGGGGAACCTACGAGCAGTACTTC
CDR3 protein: CASSLGRGGTYEQYF

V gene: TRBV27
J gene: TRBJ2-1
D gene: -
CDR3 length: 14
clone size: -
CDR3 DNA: TGTGCCAGCAGTGCGGGGCGCCACTACAATGAGCAGTTCTTC
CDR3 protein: CASSAGRHYNEQFF

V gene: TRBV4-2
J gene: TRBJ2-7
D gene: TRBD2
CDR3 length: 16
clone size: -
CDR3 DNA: TGTGCCAGCAGCCCGAAAGGACTAGATAATTTCTACGAGCAGTACTTC
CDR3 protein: CASSPKGLDNFYEQYF

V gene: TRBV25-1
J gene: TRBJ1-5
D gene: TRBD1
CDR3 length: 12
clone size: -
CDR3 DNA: TGTGCCAGTTCAGGGGGTGATCAGCCCCAGCATTTT
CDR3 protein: CASSGGDQPQHF

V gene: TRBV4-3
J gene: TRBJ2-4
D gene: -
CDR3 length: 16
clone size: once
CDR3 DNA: TGCGCCAGCAGCCAATATATCGAAGGATCCAAAAACATTCAGTACTTC
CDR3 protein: CASSQYIEGSKNIQYF

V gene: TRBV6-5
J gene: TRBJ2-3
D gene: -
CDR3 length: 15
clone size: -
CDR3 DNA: TGTGCCAGCAGTCACTGCGCAGGGCCCACAGATACGCAGTATTTT
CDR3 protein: CASSHCAGPTDTQYF

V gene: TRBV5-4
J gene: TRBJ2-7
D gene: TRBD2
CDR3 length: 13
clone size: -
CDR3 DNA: TGTGCCAGTACTCCTGCGGGGGTCTACGAGCAGTACTTC
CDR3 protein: CASTPAGVYEQYF

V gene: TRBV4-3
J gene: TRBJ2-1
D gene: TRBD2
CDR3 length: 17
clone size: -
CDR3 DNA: TGCGCCAGCAGCCTGGAGCGGTGGGGGGAGGGGCACAATGAGCAGTTCTTC
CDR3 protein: CASSLERWGEGHNEQFF

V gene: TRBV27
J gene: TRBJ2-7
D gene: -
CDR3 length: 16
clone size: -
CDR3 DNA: TGTGCCAGCAGTTTCTTAGGGTGGCAGGCCCCCTACGAGCAGTACTTC
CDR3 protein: CASSFLGWQAPYEQYF

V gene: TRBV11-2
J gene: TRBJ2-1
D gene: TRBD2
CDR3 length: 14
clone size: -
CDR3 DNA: TGTGCCTCCCGAGGCAGCGGGAGCTACAATGAGCAGTTCTTC
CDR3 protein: CASRGSGSYNEQFF

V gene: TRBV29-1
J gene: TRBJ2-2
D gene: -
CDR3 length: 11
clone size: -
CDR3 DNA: TGCAGCGTAACCAGGGCCGGGGAGCTGTTTTTT
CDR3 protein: CSVTRAGELFF

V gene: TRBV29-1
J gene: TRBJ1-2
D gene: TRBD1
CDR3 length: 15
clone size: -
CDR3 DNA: TGCAGCGTTGAAATCCCGGGACAGGCTAACTATGGCTACACCTTC
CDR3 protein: CSVEIPGQANYGYTF

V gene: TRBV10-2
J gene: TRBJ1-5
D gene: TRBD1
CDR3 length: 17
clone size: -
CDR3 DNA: TGCGCCAGCAGCGGGAAGGGACAGGGGTTTCGCAATCAGCCCCAGCATTTT
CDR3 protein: CASSGKGQGFRNQPQHF

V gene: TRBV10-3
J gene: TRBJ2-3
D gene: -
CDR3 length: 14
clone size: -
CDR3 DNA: TGTGCCATCGGAGGGGGGAGTTGGACAGATACGCAGTATTTT
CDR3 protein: CAIGGGSWTDTQYF

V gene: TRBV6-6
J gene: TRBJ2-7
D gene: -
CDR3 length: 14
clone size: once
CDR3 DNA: TGTGCCAGCGCTCCAAAAGGACAGATCTACGAGCAGTACTTC
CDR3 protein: CASAPKGQIYEQYF

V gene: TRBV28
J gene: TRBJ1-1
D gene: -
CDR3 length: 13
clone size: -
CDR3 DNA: TGTGCCAGCAGTTTAGCCAGGGGAACTGAAGCTTTCTTT
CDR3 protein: CASSLARGTEAFF

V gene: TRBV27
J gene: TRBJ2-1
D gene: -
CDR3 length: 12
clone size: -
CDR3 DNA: TGTGCCAGCAGTTCCATAGGGAATGAGCAGTTCTTC
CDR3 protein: CASSSIGNEQFF

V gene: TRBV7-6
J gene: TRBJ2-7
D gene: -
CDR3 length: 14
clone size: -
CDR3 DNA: TGTGCCAGCAGCGTAGATCCGGGACTTAACGAGCAGTACTTC
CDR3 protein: CASSVDPGLNEQYF

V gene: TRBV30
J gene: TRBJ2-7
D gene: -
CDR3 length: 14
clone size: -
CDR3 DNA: TGTGCCTGGAGTGTAACAGGGACCCACCACGAGCAGTACTTC
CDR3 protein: CAWSVTGTHHEQYF

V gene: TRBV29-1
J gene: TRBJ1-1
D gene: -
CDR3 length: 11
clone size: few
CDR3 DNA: TGCAGCGGCAGGGTTGACACTGAAGCTTTCTTT
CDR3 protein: CSGRVDTEAFF

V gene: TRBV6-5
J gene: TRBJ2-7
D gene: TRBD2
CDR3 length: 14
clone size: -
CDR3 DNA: TGTGCCAGCAGTTACGGACTAGCGGGATACGAGCAGTACTTC
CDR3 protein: CASSYGLAGYEQYF

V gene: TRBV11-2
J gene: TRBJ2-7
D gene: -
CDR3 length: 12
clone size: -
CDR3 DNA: TGTGCCAGCAGGGCGAGAGGTTACGAGCAGTACTTC
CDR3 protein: CASRARGYEQYF

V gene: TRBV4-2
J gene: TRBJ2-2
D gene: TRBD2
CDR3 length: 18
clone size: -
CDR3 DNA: TGTGCCAGCAGCCAAGAGTACACCGTAGCGGGAAACGGCGGGGAGCTGTTTTTT
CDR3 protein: CASSQEYTVAGNGGELFF

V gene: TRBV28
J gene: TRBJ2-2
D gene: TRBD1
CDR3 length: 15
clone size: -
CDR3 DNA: TGTGCCAGCAGGTGGGACAGGGAGGGCACCGGGGAGCTGTTTTTT
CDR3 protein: CASRWDREGTGELFF

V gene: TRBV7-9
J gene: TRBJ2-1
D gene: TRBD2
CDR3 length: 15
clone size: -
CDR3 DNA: TGTGCCAGCAGCTTGGCTAGCGGACCCTACAATGAGCAGTTCTTC
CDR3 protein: CASSLASGPYNEQFF

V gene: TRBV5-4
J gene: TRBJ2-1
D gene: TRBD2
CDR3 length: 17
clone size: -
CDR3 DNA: TGTGCCAGCAGTTTTGCGATAGCGGGAGCAAGGGCAAATGAGCAGTTCTTC
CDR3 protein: CASSFAIAGARANEQFF

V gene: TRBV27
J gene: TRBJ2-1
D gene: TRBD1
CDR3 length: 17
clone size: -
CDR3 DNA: TGTGCCAGCAGTTTCTCCACCCGGACAGGGGTGAACAATGAGCAGTTCTTC
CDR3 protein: CASSFSTRTGVNNEQFF

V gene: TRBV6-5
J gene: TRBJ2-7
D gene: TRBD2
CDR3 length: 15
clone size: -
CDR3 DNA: TGTGCCAGCAGTCGCCCGCTAGCGGGAGTCGACGAGCAGTACTTC
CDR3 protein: CASSRPLAGVDEQYF